This T cell receptor beta chain was documented in a study of blood T cell repertoires in COVID-19. Germline CDR1 is SGDLS and CDR2 is YYNGEE. The CDR3 is 14 amino acids. The ends lost 2 bases at V and 6 bases at J; junction bases unmatched: 3. TCRdb keeps only in-frame clones here, not all; method: immunoSEQ multiplex PCR. The sample consists of about 43,000 clones, roughly nine tenths of them appearing once. Sequencing was carried out using peripheral blood. The V and J genes are TRBV9 and TRBJ2-7; 12 bases line up with TRBD2. The sequence came from a human donor in a cohort sampled during active COVID-19. This CDR3 is CASSVTSGGSEQYF. DNA of the CDR3: TGTGCCAGCAGCGTGACTAGCGGGGGAAGCGAGCAGTACTTC.